The next 8 T cell receptor beta chains were all read from a single sample in a study of T cell repertoires in cytomegalovirus infection. Their antigen targets remain unknown. Each CDR3 protein gets one entry after TCRdb re-called the reads with MiXCR. The sample lists 75,000 to 100,000 distinct CDR3 sequences, roughly half occurring once. Material: CD8+ T cells from cultured PBMCs, obtained from culture after CMV antigen stimulation. Every receptor here comes from a human donor in good health (CMV status not recorded). Some clones in this sample may be carry-over from other donors' samples.

The chain carries TRBV27 and TRBJ2-2, with a tentative D call TRBD1 (6 bases). This CDR3 spans 17 amino acids. CDR1 and CDR2 (germline): MNHEY, SMNVEV (reference sequence). Trimming removed 0 bases at V and 0 bases at J, with 11 bases between. In DNA, the CDR3 is TGTGCCAGCAGTTTATCAGGACAGCGCTCGAACACCGGGGAGCTGTTTTTT. Translation gives CASSLSGQRSNTGELFF.

The genes are TRBV6-5 and TRBJ2-1; D ambiguous. There are 16 residues in the CDR3. Trimming removed 0 bases from V and 2 bases from J, with 11 bases in between. Germline assignment: CDR1 MNHEY and CDR2 SVGAGI. The CDR3 bases are TGTGCCAGCAGTTACTCGAGACAACTTGCCTACAATGAGCAGTTCTTC. It is translated as CASSYSRQLAYNEQFF.

This clonotype was counted a few times. The genes are TRBV5-4 and TRBJ1-6; 8 positions agree with TRBD1. V lost 2 bases to trimming and J lost 7 bases; unmatched junction nucleotides: 5. The CDR3 has 15 residues. Germline V lookup: CDR1 SGHNT, CDR2 YYREEE (reference sequence). CDR3 in DNA: TGTGCCAGCAGCTTAGGGGGACAGGTGAATTCACCCCTCCACTTT. Amino acid sequence: CASSLGGQVNSPLHF.

V usage is TRBV19 and J usage is TRBJ2-7, with D unclear. CDR1 LNHDA and CDR2 SQIVND come from the germline V gene (reference sequence). Trimming cost V 1 base and J 1 base, with 11 bases left between them. The CDR3 has 15 residues. This chain's CDR3 is CASSIVLAESYEQYF. DNA for the CDR3: TGTGCCAGTAGTATAGTTCTGGCCGAGTCCTACGAGCAGTACTTC.

This sequence joins TRBV7-6 and TRBJ2-2; D possibly matches TRBD1 or TRBD2 (5 bases each). The CDR3 runs to 16 residues. Trimming left V 4 bases short and J 4 bases short, with 16 bases between. Germline CDR1 and CDR2: SGHVS and FNYEAQ. The CDR3 DNA reads as TGTGCCAGCAGCTCCCCGGGGCTAGCAGGCACCGGGGAGCTGTTTTTT. Encoded protein: CASSSPGLAGTGELFF.

This chain connects TRBV19 to TRBJ1-5; a possible D gene is TRBD1 (6 bases). V shed 5 bases and J shed 7 bases, with 15 bases lying between them. CDR1 is LNHDA and CDR2 is SQIVND in the germline V gene (reference sequence). The CDR3 totals 14 residues. The CDR3: CASSATGTGQPQHF. The DNA of the CDR3 is TGTGCCAGTAGTGCGACAGGCACCGGGCAGCCCCAGCATTTT.

The CDR3, as DNA: TGCGCCAGCAGCCAAGATGGCGAAAAACTGTTTTTT. Encoded protein: CASSQDGEKLFF. The V gene is TRBV4-1, the J gene TRBJ1-4, with unresolved D. The germline V and J ends were trimmed by 0 bases and 8 bases, with 4 bases remaining between them. The CDR3 consists of 12 residues. Germline V CDR1 and CDR2: MGHRA, YSYEKL.

The CDR3 region is CASSIPIRGVRYEQYF. For the CDR3, the DNA is TGTGCCAGCAGCATCCCAATTCGCGGGGTTCGGTACGAGCAGTACTTC. The chain employs TRBV7-3 and TRBJ2-7; D may be TRBD2 (6 bases). Trimming left V 5 bases short and J 4 bases short, with 21 bases between. Germline-derived CDR1 and CDR2 are SGHTA and FQGTGA. The length of the CDR3 is 16 residues.